The 12 T cell receptor beta chains reported below all come from one sample, sequenced in a study of T cells in Graves' hyperthyroidism and ophthalmopathy. Researchers took RNA transcripts and amplified the TCR beta CDR3 regions from them. The HTBI primer set drove a first-round RT-PCR of the TCR CDR3. TCRdb re-analysed the multiplex PCR reads in MiXCR, keeping a single row per CDR3 protein. The profile shows 450,000 to 700,000 distinct CDR3 sequences, 35% to 55% of them singletons. The sequencing sample was made of peripheral blood or thyroid tissue (not recorded which). These receptor sequences come from an adult woman with Graves' disease, either hyperthyroidism or ophthalmopathy (not recorded which).

This clonotype has only a few counts. Written as DNA, the CDR3 is TGTGCCAGCAGTGAATTGGGAACAAAGGGGACCGGGGAGCTGTTTTTT. It translates to CASSELGTKGTGELFF. The chain joins TRBV25-1 to TRBJ2-2; tentative D call: TRBD1 (5 bases). Trimming left V 1 base short and J 5 bases short, with 14 bases between. Germline V gives CDR1 MGHDK, CDR2 SYGVNS. This CDR3 contains 16 residues.

In regard to this clonotype: One end of the junction varies from germline; a read error may be responsible. The chain joins TRBV2 to TRBJ1-5; D gene uncertain. Germline values: CDR1 SNHLY, CDR2 FYNNEI. The CDR3 covers 14 residues. DNA for the CDR3: TGTGCCAGCAGGAGGCTAGCGGGAGTTCAGACCCAGCATTTT. Protein product: CASRRLAGVQTQHF. The variable domain in full, completed from reference TRBV2 and TRBJ1-5, reads EPEVTQTPSHQVTQMGQEVILRCVPISNHLYFYWYRQILGQKVEFLVSFYNNEISEKSEIFDDQFSVERPDGSNFTLKIRSTKLEDSAMYFCASRRLAGVQTQHFGDGTRLSIL.

The V and J genes are TRBV12-3 or TRBV12-4 and TRBJ1-4; 9 bases map to TRBD1. The trim removed 3 bases at V and 6 bases at J, leaving 2 bases unmatched. The CDR3 length is 14 residues. The CDR3 sequence is CASSFDRGYEKLFF. Written as DNA, the CDR3 is TGTGCCAGCAGTTTCGACAGGGGGTATGAAAAACTGTTTTTT.

The chain recombines TRBV7-3 with TRBJ2-5, with 7 nucleotides matching TRBD1. The V segment lost 1 base and the J segment 2 bases; nucleotides outside the gene matches: 4. Germline V gene data show CDR1 as SGHTA and CDR2 as FQGTGA. The CDR3 totals 15 residues. Here the CDR3 reads CASSLRTGWQETQYF. CDR3 in DNA: TGTGCCAGCAGCTTAAGGACAGGTTGGCAAGAGACCCAGTACTTC.

This clonotype was counted ten times or more. The rearrangement links TRBV19 to TRBJ2-5, with a weak D call TRBD2 (6 bases). The CDR3 sequence is 14 residues long. Trimming took 3 bases from V and 2 from J, leaving 10 bases between them. Germline-derived CDR1 and CDR2 are LNHDA and SQIVND (reference sequence). This CDR3 is CASSIWRDQETQYF. The CDR3 DNA follows: TGTGCCAGTAGTATTTGGCGGGATCAAGAGACCCAGTACTTC.

Ten or more counts support this clonotype. This chain joins TRBV9 and TRBJ1-1; 7 bases match TRBD1. Germline V gives CDR1 SGDLS, CDR2 YYNGEE. The CDR3 contains 14 residues. V was pared by 6 bases and J by 5 bases, with 10 bases of the junction left unmatched. The CDR3 protein is CASTKGQFQTEAFF. For the CDR3, the DNA is TGTGCCAGCACTAAGGGACAGTTTCAAACTGAAGCTTTCTTT.

V gene TRBV7-9 combines with J gene TRBJ1-1; TRBD1 is a possible D gene (6 bases). The CDR3 spans 15 residues. Deletions cut 2 bases from V and 4 bases from J, with 14 bases between. CDR1 is SEHNR and CDR2 is FQNEAQ in the germline V gene (reference sequence). DNA of the CDR3: TGTGCCAGCAGCTTATCCGGCAGGGGATCCACTGAAGCTTTCTTT. Translated, it gives CASSLSGRGSTEAFF.

This clonotype was counted a few times. The rearrangement uses TRBV7-2 and TRBJ1-6; D not resolved. Germline lookup yields CDR1 SGHTA and CDR2 FQGNSA. The CDR3 contains 14 residues. V was pared by 1 base and J by 6 bases, with 7 bases between. In DNA form, the CDR3 reads TGTGCCAGCAGCTTAGTTGTCAGTAATTCACCCCTCCACTTT. It is translated as CASSLVVSNSPLHF.

This clonotype has at least ten counts. V gene TRBV7-8 combines with J gene TRBJ2-5, with D hard to call. Germline V gene data show CDR1 as SGHVS and CDR2 as FQNEAQ. This CDR3 has 12 amino acids. V lost 7 bases to trimming and J lost 5 bases, with 11 bases between them. The CDR3 spells CASTPLGETQYF. The CDR3 DNA reads TGTGCCAGCACCCCCCTTGGGGAGACCCAGTACTTC.

The count of this clonotype is one. The rearrangement links TRBV29-1 to TRBJ2-7; D perhaps matches TRBD2 (6 bases). CDR1 is SQVTM and CDR2 is ANQGSEA in the germline V gene. V was pared by 6 bases and J by 4 bases, with 19 bases between. This CDR3 has 14 residues. The CDR3 bases are TGCAGCGTACCTCTGGGGGGATTGGGGTACGAGCAGTACTTC. Translated, it gives CSVPLGGLGYEQYF.

This chain uses TRBV6-1 with TRBJ1-1; a possible D gene is TRBD1 (6 bases). Trimming removed 7 bases from V and 3 bases from J, with 12 bases in between. Germline-derived CDR1 and CDR2 are MNHNS and SASEGT. The CDR3 contains 13 residues. CDR3 DNA: TGTGCCAGCACAGGGGATGGGTACACTGAAGCTTTCTTT. This codes for CASTGDGYTEAFF.

The chain combines TRBV7-2 with TRBJ2-7; D is ambiguous. Germline CDR1 and CDR2: SGHTA and FQGNSA. This CDR3 region has 13 residues. Trimming cost V 3 bases and J 1 base, with 7 bases left between them. CDR3 region: CASSFKESYEQYF. The CDR3 DNA follows: TGTGCCAGCAGCTTCAAGGAGTCCTACGAGCAGTACTTC.